This T cell receptor (beta chain) was documented in a study of beta chain features in type 1 diabetes. The study reverse transcribed the entire isolated RNA, so it sequenced expressed TCRB transcripts. Profiled with immunoSEQ multiplex PCR; TCRdb holds only in-frame clones, not every one. The table lists some 160,000 clones, approximately 9.9% of them singletons, with roughly 2.5% in the top ten. Using CD45RO/CCR7/CD25/CD127/CD95/CD27, CD4+ naive, central memory, regulatory and stem cell-like memory cells were sorted. Study-level points and caveats: All four CD4+ subsets of Type 1 diabetes patients contained TCRB CDR3s that were moderately but significantly shorter.

V lost 6 bases, J lost 1 base, and 5 bases stayed unmatched. The CDR3 covers 14 residues. Germline values: CDR1 SGHVS, CDR2 FQNEAQ. On this clone: No antigen is known for it.

The TCR originated in a woman younger than 30 in good health. The rearrangement uses TRBV7-8 and TRBJ2-5; 7 bases map to TRBD1. The sample consisted of central memory CD4+ T cells from blood. For the CDR3, the DNA is TGTGCCAGCAGACTTGGACAGGCCCAAGAGACCCAGTACTTC. This codes for CASRLGQAQETQYF.